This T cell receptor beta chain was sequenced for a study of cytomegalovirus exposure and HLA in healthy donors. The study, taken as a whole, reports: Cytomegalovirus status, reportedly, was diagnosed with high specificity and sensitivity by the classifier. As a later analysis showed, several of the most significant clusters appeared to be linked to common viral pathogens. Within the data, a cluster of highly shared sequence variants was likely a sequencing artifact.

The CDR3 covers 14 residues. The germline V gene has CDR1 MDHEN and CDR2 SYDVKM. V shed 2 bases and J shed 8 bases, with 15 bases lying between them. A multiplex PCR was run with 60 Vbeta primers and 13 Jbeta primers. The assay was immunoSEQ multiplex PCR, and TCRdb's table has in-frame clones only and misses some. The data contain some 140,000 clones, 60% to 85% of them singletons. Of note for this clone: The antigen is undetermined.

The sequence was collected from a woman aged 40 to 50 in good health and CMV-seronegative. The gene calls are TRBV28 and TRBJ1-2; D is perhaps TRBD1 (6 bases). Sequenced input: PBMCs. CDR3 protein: CASSLITGTIGYTF. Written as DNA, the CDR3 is TGTGCCAGCAGTTTAATAACTGGGACAATAGGCTACACCTTC.